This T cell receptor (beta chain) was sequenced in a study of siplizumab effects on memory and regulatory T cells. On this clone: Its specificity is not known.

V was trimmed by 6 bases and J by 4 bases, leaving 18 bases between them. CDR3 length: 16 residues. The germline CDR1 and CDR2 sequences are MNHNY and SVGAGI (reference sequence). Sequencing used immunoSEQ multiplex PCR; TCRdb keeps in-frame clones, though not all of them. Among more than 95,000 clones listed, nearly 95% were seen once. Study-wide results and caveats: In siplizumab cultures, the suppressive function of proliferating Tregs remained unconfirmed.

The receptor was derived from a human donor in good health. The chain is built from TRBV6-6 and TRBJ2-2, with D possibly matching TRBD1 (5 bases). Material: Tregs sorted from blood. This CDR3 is CASRSWSGLFTGELFF. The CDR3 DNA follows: TGTGCCAGCAGGAGCTGGTCAGGGCTATTCACCGGGGAGCTGTTTTTT.